One sample yielded the 19 T cell receptor beta chains listed below, sequenced in a study of shared clonotypes between healthy human individuals. Here immunoSEQ multiplex PCR was the method, and the copy in TCRdb shows in-frame clones only, minus some. The sample yields about 2.4 million clones, under 95% seen once. Sequencing used naive CD4+ T cells from PBMCs. The subset was: CD45RA+ positively selected. The receptors stem from a young man in good health. Some clones in this sample may be carry-over from other donors' samples.

This sequence joins TRBV20-1 and TRBJ2-3, with D unresolved. The germline CDR1 and CDR2 sequences are DFQATT and SNEGSKA (reference sequence). This CDR3 contains 11 residues. Trimming took off 3 bases at V and 10 bases at J, with 11 bases between the two ends. Here the CDR3 reads CSARGSRAQYF. CDR3 bases: TGCAGTGCTAGGGGTAGTAGGGCGCAGTATTTT.

In this sample, this clone turned up a few times. The chain has TRBV29-1 and TRBJ2-2, with D unclear. The CDR3 has 14 amino acids. Germline V CDR1 and CDR2: SQVTM, ANQGSEA. Trimming left V 3 bases short and J 0 bases short, with 8 bases between. The CDR3 sequence: CSVEIGSNTGELFF. CDR3 DNA sequence: TGCAGCGTTGAGATCGGGTCGAACACCGGGGAGCTGTTTTTT.

This rearrangement joins TRBV5-4 to TRBJ2-3; 7 bases line up with TRBD2. With V trimmed by 4 bases and J by 1 base, 9 bases remained unmatched. From germline, CDR1 is SGHNT and CDR2 YYREEE (reference sequence). This CDR3 region has 16 residues. DNA of the CDR3: TGTGCCAGCAGCCCCATTGCGGGGGTAGGCACAGATACGCAGTATTTT. This sequence encodes CASSPIAGVGTDTQYF.

The chain combines TRBV7-3 with TRBJ2-1, with a possible D match to TRBD1 (6 bases). The CDR3 consists of 15 residues. V was shortened by 4 bases and J by 1 base, with 11 bases between the two germline ends. The germline V gene has CDR1 SGHTA and CDR2 FQGTGA. The DNA of the CDR3 is TGTGCCAGCAGCTCCGAAAGGGGGTCCTACAATGAGCAGTTCTTC. Translation gives CASSSERGSYNEQFF. Using reference TRBV7-3 and TRBJ2-1 for the parts outside the CDR3, the full variable domain is GAGVSQTPSNKVTEKGKYVELRCDPISGHTALYWYRQSLGQGPEFLIYFQGTGAADDSGLPNDRFFAVRPEGSVSTLKIQRTERGDSAVYLCASSSERGSYNEQFFGPGTRLTVL.

The rearrangement links TRBV7-6 to TRBJ2-7; 7 bases align to TRBD1. The V gene's germline CDR1 is SGHVS and CDR2 FNYEAQ. With V trimmed by 10 bases and J by 0 bases, 9 bases remained unmatched. This CDR3 spans 14 amino acids. The CDR3 DNA follows: TGTGCCACCTCACAGACAGGGAACTCCTACGAGCAGTACTTC. Translation gives CATSQTGNSYEQYF. The variable domain in full, completed from reference TRBV7-6 and TRBJ2-7, reads GAGVSQSPRYKVTKRGQDVALRCDPISGHVSLYWYRQALGQGPEFLTYFNYEAQQDKSGLPNDRFSAERPEGSISTLTIQRTEQRDSAMYRCATSQTGNSYEQYFGPGTRLTVT.

The chain is built from TRBV9 and TRBJ2-1; 7 bases fit TRBD2. The CDR3 extends over 16 amino acids. Germline values: CDR1 SGDLS, CDR2 YYNGEE. V gave up 0 bases and J gave up 5 bases; unmatched junction bases: 8. The DNA of the CDR3 is TGTGCCAGCAGCGTAGCGGTGTCTAGCGGAGACAATGAGCAGTTCTTC. Translating it yields CASSVAVSSGDNEQFF.

The chain combines TRBV5-4 with TRBJ1-1; possible D gene TRBD1, 5 bases. V was trimmed by 4 bases and J by 7 bases, leaving 14 bases between them. CDR1 SGHNT and CDR2 YYREEE come from the germline V gene (reference sequence). The length of the CDR3 is 13 residues. CDR3 amino acids: CASSPWKGHEAFF. CDR3 bases: TGTGCCAGCAGCCCCTGGAAGGGGCATGAAGCTTTCTTT. Variable domain in full (rest from reference TRBV5-4 and TRBJ1-1): ETGVTQSPTHLIKTRGQQVTLRCSSQSGHNTVSWYQQALGQGPQFIFQYYREEENGRGNFPPRFSGLQFPNYSSELNVNALELDDSALYLCASSPWKGHEAFFGQGTRLTVV.

For the CDR3, the DNA is TGTGCCAGCAGCTTAGTCCCCATGGGAAAGAGGAACACCGGGGAGCTGTTTTTT. Amino acids: CASSLVPMGKRNTGELFF. J is TRBJ2-2 and V is TRBV7-9, with unresolved D. The ends were cut back, 1 base at V and 1 base at J, with 16 bases in the middle. This CDR3 comprises 18 residues. CDR1 and CDR2 from the germline V gene are SEHNR and FQNEAQ (reference sequence).

V and J are TRBV19 and TRBJ2-1, with D possibly matching TRBD2 (5 bases). CDR1 and CDR2 (germline): LNHDA, SQIVND (reference sequence). CDR3 length: 14 residues. V was trimmed by 6 bases and J by 5 bases, leaving 14 bases between them. Written as DNA, the CDR3 is TGTGCCAGTAGAGGGTTAGCGACCAACAATGAGCAGTTCTTC. Translated: CASRGLATNNEQFF.

This rearrangement joins TRBV5-4 to TRBJ2-7; D gene ambiguous. CDR3 size: 13 residues. Trimming took off 3 bases at V and 3 bases at J, with 10 bases between the two ends. Germline lookup yields CDR1 SGHNT and CDR2 YYREEE (reference sequence). The CDR3 spells CASSSPNIYEQYF. In DNA form, the CDR3 reads TGTGCCAGCAGCTCCCCCAACATCTACGAGCAGTACTTC.

This rearrangement joins TRBV5-1 to TRBJ1-1, with 7 bases lining up with TRBD1. After removal of 0 bases from V and 5 bases from J, the junction contained 7 bases not matched to a gene. This CDR3 has 15 residues. The germline V gene has CDR1 SGHRS and CDR2 YFSETQ. The CDR3 bases are TGCGCCAGCAGCTTGGCCGGACAGGTGGGGACTGAAGCTTTCTTT. Translated, it gives CASSLAGQVGTEAFF.

The chain couples TRBV15 to TRBJ1-2; 10 nucleotides agree with TRBD1. After removal of 4 bases from V and 4 bases from J, the junction contained 6 bases not matched to a gene. The CDR3 contains 15 residues. CDR1 is LNHNV, CDR2 YYDKDF, per germline (reference sequence). This chain's CDR3 is CATSIGQGVAYGYTF. The CDR3 region has the DNA TGTGCCACCAGCATCGGACAGGGGGTCGCCTATGGCTACACCTTC.

The rearrangement joins TRBV5-8 to TRBJ2-3; D may be TRBD1 (7 bases). The CDR3 extends over 14 amino acids. Trimming stripped 2 bases from V and 5 bases from J, with 12 bases between. Germline CDR1 is SGHTS and CDR2 is YDEGEE. The DNA of the CDR3 is TGTGCCAGCAGCTTCGGCAGGGGGGTAGATACGCAGTATTTT. This translates into CASSFGRGVDTQYF.

This clone has more than one count but fewer than ten. The chain employs TRBV6-6 and TRBJ2-2; D unclear. Germline V CDR1 and CDR2: MNHNY, SVGAGI (reference sequence). V lost 3 bases, J lost 5 bases, and 4 bases lay in between. The CDR3 length is 12 residues. CDR3 sequence reads: CASSYETGELFF. CDR3 bases: TGTGCCAGCAGTTATGAGACCGGGGAGCTGTTTTTT.

The chain joins TRBV2 to TRBJ2-5, with TRBD2 matching 8 bases. Germline V gene lookup returns CDR1 SNHLY and CDR2 FYNNEI. After removal of 6 bases from V and 5 bases from J, the junction contained 2 bases not matched to a gene. The length of the CDR3 is 12 residues. CDR3 residues: CASRTSGETQYF. CDR3 bases: TGTGCCAGCAGAACTAGCGGCGAGACCCAGTACTTC. Filled out from reference TRBV2 and TRBJ2-5, the complete variable domain reads EPEVTQTPSHQVTQMGQEVILRCVPISNHLYFYWYRQILGQKVEFLVSFYNNEISEKSEIFDDQFSVERPDGSNFTLKIRSTKLEDSAMYFCASRTSGETQYFGPGTRLLVL.

This sequence joins TRBV19 and TRBJ2-5; maybe TRBD1 (5 bases). Per the germline V gene, CDR1 is LNHDA and CDR2 is SQIVND (reference sequence). This CDR3 has 14 residues. Trimming left V 11 bases short and J 4 bases short, with 20 bases between. In DNA form, the CDR3 reads TGTGCCTCAGCAAGGGCAGGGCAGGGAGAGACCCAGTACTTC. This sequence encodes CASARAGQGETQYF.

The chain combines TRBV30 with TRBJ2-3; D unclear. CDR3 length: 12 residues. V dropped 1 base and J dropped 1 base, with 3 bases sitting between them. Germline V lookup: CDR1 GTSNPN, CDR2 SVGIG (reference sequence). The CDR3 DNA is TGTGCCTGGAGTGCACGCACAGATACGCAGTATTTT. Translating gives CAWSARTDTQYF.

This chain uses TRBV5-1 with TRBJ1-6; D is possibly TRBD1 (5 bases). From germline, CDR1 is SGHRS and CDR2 YFSETQ. V shed 0 bases and J shed 7 bases, with 17 bases lying between them. The CDR3 runs to 17 residues. The DNA of the CDR3 is TGCGCCAGCAGCTTGGAGGGACTACCCCTAATAAATTCACCCCTCCACTTT. Amino acids: CASSLEGLPLINSPLHF.

This clone was detected once. V usage is TRBV5-4 and J usage is TRBJ2-2, with D possibly TRBD2 on 7 matching bases. The CDR3 spans 14 residues. The V end lost 6 bases, the J end lost 5 bases, and 14 bases lay between the germline ends. Germline V gene sequence: CDR1 SGHNT, CDR2 YYREEE (reference sequence). The CDR3 coding sequence is TGTGCCAGCAACCCGCGGGGGCGAACCGGGGAGCTGTTTTTT. Amino acid sequence: CASNPRGRTGELFF.